The 21 T cell receptor beta chains in this list originate from one sample, sequenced in a study of Ad26.COV2.S vaccination and SARS-CoV-2 variants. The treatment: some 20 received Ad26.COV2.S at low or high dose, single or two shots; 5 received placebo; per-sample allocation not given. Day 63 following the first vaccine or placebo injection was when the samples were taken. Sequencing was performed with immunoSEQ multiplex PCR; in TCRdb, only in-frame clones are kept and a portion is missing. The sample includes some 390,000 clones, 88% of them seen just once. The sequencing here drew on peripheral blood, taken in a trial of Ad26.COV2.S vaccine versus placebo. The receptors originated from a person aged 18-65 years who received the Ad26.COV2.S COVID-19 vaccine or a placebo.

A single count supports this clone. The chain combines TRBV6-5 with TRBJ2-3, with a possible D match to TRBD2 (6 bases). V was clipped by 6 bases and J by 2 bases, with 15 bases between them. Germline V CDR1 and CDR2: MNHEY, SVGAGI. The CDR3 has 15 amino acids. The CDR3 region is CASRTEGLTTDTQYF. CDR3 bases: TGTGCCAGCAGGACGGAGGGCCTTACCACAGATACGCAGTATTTT.

A single count supports this clone. V and J are TRBV18 and TRBJ1-1, with D hard to call. Per the germline V gene, CDR1 is KGHSH and CDR2 is LQKENI. There are 13 residues in the CDR3. The V gene lost 4 bases and the J gene lost 4 bases, with 10 bases spanning the gap. The CDR3 DNA sequence: TGTGCCAGCTCACAGGGCCCTGCCACTGAAGCTTTCTTT. This encodes CASSQGPATEAFF.

The table lists this clone with a count of one. J is TRBJ1-1 and V is TRBV2; D gene ambiguous. Germline V gene sequence: CDR1 SNHLY, CDR2 FYNNEI. V lost 5 bases and J lost 7, with 5 bases in between. This CDR3 has 10 amino acids. The CDR3 is CASSQGEAFF. CDR3 nucleotides: TGTGCCAGCAGTCAAGGTGAAGCTTTCTTT.

The genes are TRBV3-1 (or the pseudogene TRBV3-2) and TRBJ1-4; D may be TRBD1 (5 bases). The CDR3 has 15 residues. The V end was cut by 4 bases, the J end by 3 bases, with 12 bases between. CDR1 is LGHDT and CDR2 is YNNKEL in the germline V gene (reference sequence). The DNA for the CDR3 is TGTGCCAGCAGCCCTCAGGGATTAGCTAATGAAAAACTGTTTTTT. It is translated as CASSPQGLANEKLFF.

This clone showed up just once. A read error may produce the germline difference seen at one junction end. The chain combines TRBV5-5 with TRBJ2-3; a weak D match, TRBD2 (6 bases). The CDR3 is 16 residues long. Germline loops: CDR1 SGHKS, CDR2 YYEKEE (reference sequence). DNA of the CDR3: TGTGCCAGCACCTTGGGGTACCGAGGGACTGCAGATACGCAGTATTTT. It codes for CASTLGYRGTADTQYF.

This clone turned up a few times. The chain couples TRBV27 to TRBJ1-2, with D perhaps matching TRBD1 (6 bases). Germline CDR1 and CDR2: MNHEY and SMNVEV (reference sequence). Trimming shortened V by 6 bases and J by 4 bases, and 18 bases separated the two germline ends. The CDR3 is 15 amino acids. In nucleotides, the CDR3 is TGTGCCAGCAGCTGGCTCGGAGGGGGGGTCTATGGCTACACCTTC. Amino acids: CASSWLGGGVYGYTF.

The J gene is TRBJ2-1, the V gene TRBV5-5; D gene ambiguous. Germline CDR1 SGHKS, CDR2 YYEKEE (reference sequence). Trimming removed 7 bases at V and 0 bases at J, with 14 bases between. This CDR3 spans 15 amino acids. The CDR3 protein is CASAKGDGSYNEQFF. DNA for the CDR3: TGTGCCAGCGCGAAAGGTGACGGCTCCTACAATGAGCAGTTCTTC.

The V gene is TRBV11-2, the J gene TRBJ1-1; no clear D. Trimming pared 3 bases from V and 2 bases from J, leaving 7 bases between. This CDR3 has 13 amino acids. Germline CDR1 and CDR2: SGHAT and FQNNGV. This CDR3 reads CASSLGVNTEAFF. In nucleotides, the CDR3 is TGTGCCAGCAGCTTGGGAGTAAACACTGAAGCTTTCTTT.

The chain is built from TRBV7-9 and TRBJ1-1; 7 bases are a match to TRBD1. Germline assignment: CDR1 SEHNR and CDR2 FQNEAQ (reference sequence). With V trimmed by 5 bases and J by 4 bases, 7 bases remained unmatched. The CDR3 length is 14 residues. The CDR3 DNA reads as TGTGCCAGCAGCCAGGAGACAGGGATCACTGAAGCTTTCTTT. Its translation is CASSQETGITEAFF.

The chain has TRBV5-4 and TRBJ1-2, with 9 bases lining up with TRBD1. There are 14 residues in the CDR3. The ends lost 4 bases at V and 3 bases at J; junction bases unmatched: 4. Germline CDR1 and CDR2: SGHNT and YYREEE (reference sequence). CDR3 sequence: CASSQQGADYGYTF. CDR3 bases: TGTGCCAGCAGCCAACAGGGGGCTGACTATGGCTACACCTTC. Together with reference TRBV5-4 and TRBJ1-2, the CDR3 gives the full variable domain: ETGVTQSPTHLIKTRGQQVTLRCSSQSGHNTVSWYQQALGQGPQFIFQYYREEENGRGNFPPRFSGLQFPNYSSELNVNALELDDSALYLCASSQQGADYGYTFGSGTRLTVV.

This chain links TRBV10-3 with TRBJ1-1; possible D gene TRBD1, 5 bases. This CDR3 region has 17 residues. With 2 bases removed from V and 1 base from J, the gap between germline ends came to 17 bases. The germline V gene has CDR1 ENHRY and CDR2 SYGVKD. The chain's CDR3 is CAISEPGTGPENTEAFF. Here the CDR3 DNA reads TGTGCCATCAGTGAGCCAGGTACAGGACCCGAGAACACTGAAGCTTTCTTT.

This clone showed up just a few times. The chain carries TRBV30 and TRBJ1-6; D ambiguous. Germline-derived CDR1 and CDR2 are GTSNPN and SVGIG (reference sequence). Trimming removed 0 bases at V and 9 bases at J, with 12 bases between. The CDR3 extends over 14 amino acids. The CDR3 loop reads CAWSVGGLSSPLHF. The CDR3 DNA reads as TGTGCCTGGAGTGTAGGTGGATTATCTTCACCCCTCCACTTT.

This chain uses TRBV3-1 (or the pseudogene TRBV3-2) with TRBJ2-1; D gene ambiguous. Trimming took 11 bases from V and 0 from J, leaving 11 bases between them. CDR3 length: 13 residues. In germline, CDR1 is LGHDT, CDR2 YNNKEL (reference sequence). The CDR3 DNA reads TGTGCCGTAAGAGGACGCTCCTACAATGAGCAGTTCTTC. It is translated as CAVRGRSYNEQFF.

The CDR3 loop is CASRDGYGYTF. The CDR3, as DNA: TGTGCCAGCAGGGACGGGTATGGCTACACCTTC. J is TRBJ1-2 and V is TRBV12-3 or TRBV12-4; D remains unclear. The CDR3 is 11 residues long. Trimming removed 6 bases at V and 5 bases at J, with 7 bases between.

The rearrangement links TRBV9 to TRBJ2-1; the D is unclear. The germline V gene encodes CDR1 SGDLS and CDR2 YYNGEE. CDR3 size: 14 residues. Trimming took off 4 bases at V and 0 bases at J, with 8 bases between the two ends. The CDR3 protein is CASSPLVSYNEQFF. The CDR3 bases are TGTGCCAGCAGCCCCCTAGTCTCCTACAATGAGCAGTTCTTC.

The rearrangement joins TRBV10-1 to TRBJ2-3; maybe TRBD2 (5 bases). This CDR3 has 19 residues. From germline, CDR1 is WNHNN and CDR2 SYGVQD (reference sequence). V was shortened by 2 bases and J by 5 bases, with 26 bases between the two germline ends. The CDR3 DNA sequence: TGCGCCAGCAGTGAGGCCCTCCCGGGAACCCCTACGATCGGAGATACGCAGTATTTT. This encodes CASSEALPGTPTIGDTQYF.

Regarding this clone: The germline gene is not matched at one end of the junction; a read error may be the cause. J is TRBJ1-1 and V is TRBV7-2, with D unresolved. Germline V gene sequence: CDR1 SGHTA, CDR2 FQGNSA. The CDR3 extends over 11 amino acids. The CDR3 DNA is TGTGCCAGCAGCTTAGTCCCCGCTGGAGGCTTT. Its protein product is CASSLVPAGGF.

Details on this clone: The junction does not match germline at one end; this may be a read error. V usage is TRBV5-6 and J usage is TRBJ2-7, with 8 bases lining up with TRBD2. The CDR3 is 12 amino acids. The V gene's germline CDR1 is SGHDT and CDR2 YYEEEE. The DNA of the CDR3 is TGTGCCAGCAGCCGAGGGGCGGGGGGTGGAAACTTC. Its protein is CASSRGAGGGNF.

The V call is TRBV3-1 (or the pseudogene TRBV3-2), the J call TRBJ1-2; D unclear. V lost 2 bases, J lost 0 bases, and 7 bases lay in between. This CDR3 comprises 14 residues. Germline values: CDR1 LGHDT, CDR2 YNNKEL (reference sequence). The CDR3 DNA follows: TGTGCCAGCAGCCAAACCCACACTAACTATGGCTACACCTTC. Its translation: CASSQTHTNYGYTF.

The chain has TRBV5-1 and TRBJ2-6; 8 nucleotides align to TRBD1. V lost 4 bases and J lost 3; bases outside the gene matches: 9. Germline V lookup: CDR1 SGHRS, CDR2 YFSETQ. The CDR3 runs to 17 residues. The CDR3 spells CASSEGTGARGANVLTF. CDR3 DNA: TGCGCCAGCAGCGAGGGGACAGGAGCCCGTGGGGCCAACGTCCTGACTTTC.

The genes are TRBV2 and TRBJ2-3; D may be TRBD1 (5 bases). The CDR3 contains 14 residues. Germline values: CDR1 SNHLY, CDR2 FYNNEI. The germline V and J ends were trimmed by 2 bases and 4 bases, with 10 bases remaining between them. The chain's CDR3 is CASSEIVRADTQYF. The CDR3 DNA is TGTGCCAGCAGTGAAATAGTCAGGGCAGATACGCAGTATTTT.